This TCR beta chain was recovered during a study of CD8+ T cells in alopecia areata. Sequencing templates came from extracted RNA that was reverse transcribed into cDNA. Only in-frame clones appear in the TCRdb table, and some are missing; sequencing was by immunoSEQ multiplex PCR. Seen here are fewer than 150,000 clones, approximately 38% observed once, and the top ten hold 2.5% to 3.5%. Per germline, CDR1 SNHLY and CDR2 FYNNEI. CDR3 length: 14 amino acids. The trim removed 5 bases at V and 7 bases at J, leaving 6 bases unmatched. This rearrangement joins TRBV2 to TRBJ1-5; 9 bases are a match to TRBD1. Sequencing used CD4+ T cells sorted from blood. The source of this sequence is a human donor with alopecia areata. CDR3 in DNA: TGTGCCAGCAGTACACAGGGGGCAGAACAGCCCCAGCATTTT. Translating gives CASSTQGAEQPQHF.